The 28 T cell receptor beta chains given below trace back to one sample, sequenced in a study of glioma-infiltrating T cells after dendritic cell vaccination. Produced via immunoSEQ multiplex PCR; TCRdb's table is partial and in-frame only. The sample has around 90,000 clones, around 80% seen once. The sequenced sample was blood, obtained before dendritic cell vaccination. The receptors were gathered from a human donor with glioblastoma.

This clone was observed a few times. This chain uses TRBV7-8 with TRBJ2-3; 11 nucleotides line up with TRBD2. There are 18 residues in the CDR3. The germline CDR1 and CDR2 sequences are SGHVS and FQNEAQ. Germline trimming cut 2 bases from V and 0 bases from J; bases unmatched to any gene: 7. The CDR3 loop is CASSLKLAGAYSTDTQYF. Here the CDR3 DNA reads TGTGCCAGCAGCTTAAAACTAGCGGGGGCCTATAGCACAGATACGCAGTATTTT.

The CDR3 loop reads CAISEPGQFTGELFF. DNA for the CDR3: TGTGCCATCAGTGAGCCTGGCCAATTCACCGGGGAGCTGTTTTTT. V is TRBV10-3 and J is TRBJ2-2; D call uncertain. This CDR3 has 15 amino acids. Trimming shortened V by 2 bases and J by 4 bases, and 11 bases separated the two germline ends. The germline V gene has CDR1 ENHRY and CDR2 SYGVKD.

The gene calls are TRBV6-5 and TRBJ2-2; D is uncertain. Germline CDR1 and CDR2: MNHEY and SVGAGI. CDR3 length: 11 amino acids. Between the trimmed V and J ends, which lost 4 bases and 8 bases, there was a span of 5 bases. The CDR3 loop is CASSFFGELFF. In nucleotides, the CDR3 is TGTGCCAGCAGTTTCTTTGGGGAGCTGTTTTTT.

The chain joins TRBV10-3 to TRBJ1-2; D possibly corresponds to TRBD1 (6 bases). V was shortened by 3 bases and J by 8 bases, with 13 bases between the two germline ends. The CDR3 consists of 13 residues. CDR1 and CDR2 (germline): ENHRY, SYGVKD. In DNA form, the CDR3 reads TGTGCCATCAGTGATACAGGGTTCGCAGGCTACACCTTC. Encoded protein: CAISDTGFAGYTF.

Details on this clone: The junction and the germline gene differ at one end; a read error may be behind it. In the same sample, other DNA sequences code for this CDR3. V is TRBV9 and J is TRBJ1-2, with 8 positions matching TRBD1. The germline gives CDR1 SGDLS, CDR2 YYNGEE. The CDR3 is 17 amino acids. The CDR3 DNA reads TGTGCCAGCAGTGTAGAACAGGGGGTCACATCTAACTATGGCTACACCTTC. Its translation: CASSVEQGVTSNYGYTF.

The chain employs TRBV29-1 and TRBJ2-7, with D perhaps matching TRBD1 (6 bases). The germline V gene has CDR1 SQVTM and CDR2 ANQGSEA. The CDR3 runs 15 residues. The ends were cut back, 7 bases at V and 1 base at J, with 20 bases in the middle. The DNA for the CDR3 is TGCAGCGCCTCCGGGACATGGGGTGGTTCCTACGAGCAGTACTTC. This encodes CSASGTWGGSYEQYF.

This chain connects TRBV5-1 to TRBJ1-2; possibly TRBD1 for D (5 bases). V dropped 3 bases and J dropped 5 bases, with 14 bases sitting between them. This CDR3 has 14 residues. The V gene's germline CDR1 is SGHRS and CDR2 YFSETQ. The CDR3 protein is CASSSPTTVYGYTF. CDR3 sequence (DNA): TGCGCCAGCAGCTCACCCACGACAGTTTATGGCTACACCTTC.

The gene calls are TRBV11-2 and TRBJ1-2, with no clear D. Per the germline V gene, CDR1 is SGHAT and CDR2 is FQNNGV. V was trimmed by 5 bases and J by 4 bases, leaving 8 bases between them. The CDR3 consists of 12 residues. The CDR3 DNA follows: TGTGCCAGCAGCCGGGAGGGCTATGGCTACACCTTC. Encoded protein: CASSREGYGYTF.

The V gene is TRBV6-1, the J gene TRBJ2-7; 7 bases fit TRBD2. V was clipped by 6 bases and J by 0 bases; unmatched bases: 8. Germline V CDR1 and CDR2: MNHNS, SASEGT. The CDR3 is 15 amino acids. CDR3 sequence (DNA): TGTGCCAGCAGGGCGGGACTAACCTTCTCCTACGAGCAGTACTTC. Translated: CASRAGLTFSYEQYF.

The chain combines TRBV28 with TRBJ1-4; TRBD1 might be the D (6 bases). V lost 6 bases, J lost 1 base, and 12 bases lay in between. In germline, CDR1 is MDHEN, CDR2 SYDVKM. CDR3 length: 15 residues. CDR3 in DNA: TGTGCCAGCAGCCCGCCAGGGGTAACTAATGAAAAACTGTTTTTT. Encoded protein: CASSPPGVTNEKLFF.

In this sample, this clone is medium-sized. The V call is TRBV7-9, the J call TRBJ1-4, with 9 positions matching TRBD1. The junction had 10 bases not matched to a gene; V was cut back by 6 bases and J by 5 bases. CDR3 size: 16 residues. Germline lookup yields CDR1 SEHNR and CDR2 FQNEAQ (reference sequence). CDR3 DNA sequence: TGTGCCAGCAGACCCATTACAGGGGGCGAGAATGAAAAACTGTTTTTT. Translated: CASRPITGGENEKLFF.

This chain connects TRBV28 to TRBJ2-4; 9 positions agree with TRBD1. The CDR3 extends over 14 amino acids. With V trimmed by 6 bases and J by 3 bases, 3 bases remained unmatched. Looked up from germline, CDR1 is MDHEN and CDR2 is SYDVKM. The CDR3 DNA reads TGTGCCAGCAGATGGGACAGGGTCAAAAACATTCAGTACTTC. This gives the protein CASRWDRVKNIQYF.

This sequence joins TRBV12-2 and TRBJ1-5; TRBD1 is the table's D call and was not checked against the DNA. TRBV12-2 is flagged as a pseudogene. The CDR3 consists of 17 residues. The CDR3 nucleotides are TGTGCAAGTCGCCCCACCGGGACACCCTATAGCAATCAGCCCCAGCATTTT. This translates into CASRPTGTPYSNQPQHF.

The rearrangement uses TRBV6-5 and TRBJ2-7, with D hard to call. Germline CDR1 is MNHEY and CDR2 is SVGAGI. CDR3 size: 13 residues. The V end was cut by 5 bases, the J end by 6 bases, with 14 bases between. This chain's CDR3 is CASSENTLTEQYF. As DNA, the CDR3 is TGTGCCAGCAGTGAGAATACCCTCACCGAGCAGTACTTC.

V gene TRBV10-2 combines with J gene TRBJ2-2, with D possibly matching TRBD2 (5 bases). Germline lookup yields CDR1 WSHSY and CDR2 SAAADI. The CDR3 has 15 residues. Trimming left V 2 bases short and J 2 bases short, with 9 bases between. CDR3 region: CASSEGGLNTGELFF. CDR3 in DNA: TGCGCCAGCAGTGAGGGCGGGCTTAACACCGGGGAGCTGTTTTTT.

The chain couples TRBV5-6 to TRBJ2-3; 14 bases fit TRBD2. The ends lost 3 bases at V and 5 bases at J; junction bases unmatched: 11. Germline CDR1 reads SGHDT; CDR2 reads YYEEEE. CDR3 length: 18 residues. CDR3 region: CASSWRGTSGSSGDTQYF. CDR3 DNA sequence: TGTGCCAGCAGCTGGAGGGGGACTAGCGGGAGTAGTGGAGATACGCAGTATTTT.

The chain couples TRBV2 to TRBJ1-1; D is uncertain. The germline gives CDR1 SNHLY, CDR2 FYNNEI. The CDR3 extends over 14 amino acids. The V end was cut by 11 bases, the J end by 2 bases, with 18 bases between. CDR3 residues: CAGKTEAVNTEAFF. The CDR3 bases are TGTGCCGGTAAAACCGAGGCCGTTAACACTGAAGCTTTCTTT.

The chain combines TRBV6-1 with TRBJ1-2; D possibly corresponds to TRBD1 (5 bases). Trimming removed 4 bases at V and 3 bases at J, with 24 bases between. CDR1 MNHNS and CDR2 SASEGT come from the germline V gene. The CDR3 loop spans 18 amino acids. CDR3 region: CASSVGQGVSSADYGYTF. CDR3 DNA sequence: TGTGCCAGCAGTGTGGGGCAGGGTGTATCATCGGCGGACTATGGCTACACCTTC.

V gene TRBV5-5 combines with J gene TRBJ2-2, with TRBD2 matching 8 bases. V shed 3 bases and J 0 bases; nucleotides not matched to a gene: 4. This CDR3 contains 16 residues. The V gene's germline CDR1 is SGHKS and CDR2 YYEKEE (reference sequence). As DNA, the CDR3 is TGTGCCAGCAGCTCATCGACTAGCGCGAACACCGGGGAGCTGTTTTTT. Its protein is CASSSSTSANTGELFF.

This chain links TRBV28 with TRBJ2-1; D perhaps matches TRBD1 (8 bases). CDR1 and CDR2 (germline): MDHEN, SYDVKM. With 2 bases removed from V and 0 bases from J, the gap between germline ends came to 17 bases. The CDR3 has 18 amino acids. CDR3 sequence (DNA): TGTGCCAGCAGTTTAAGGGGGGGGACAGGCTACTCCTACAATGAGCAGTTCTTC. Translated: CASSLRGGTGYSYNEQFF.

The V and J genes are TRBV5-1 and TRBJ2-1; 9 bases line up with TRBD2. Germline values: CDR1 SGHRS, CDR2 YFSETQ. J lost 5 bases, V lost 0 bases, and 3 bases had no gene match. The CDR3 is 15 residues long. The CDR3: CASSLVLAGNNEQFF. The CDR3 DNA reads TGCGCCAGCAGCTTGGTCCTAGCGGGGAACAATGAGCAGTTCTTC.

The V and J genes are TRBV30 and TRBJ1-1; 8 bases align to TRBD1. Trimming at V came to 8 bases and at J to 6 bases, leaving 11 bases not matched to a gene. The CDR3 length is 13 residues. Germline assignment: CDR1 GTSNPN and CDR2 SVGIG (reference sequence). CDR3 protein: CAGQGAGGAEAFF. CDR3 nucleotide sequence: TGTGCCGGCCAGGGGGCTGGAGGGGCTGAAGCTTTCTTT.

The J gene is TRBJ1-1, the V gene TRBV7-2; possible D gene TRBD1, 6 bases. Germline V lookup: CDR1 SGHTA, CDR2 FQGNSA. V was cut by 2 bases and J by 7 bases, with 8 bases left in between. This CDR3 is built from 12 residues. CDR3 region: CASSLQGIEAFF. CDR3 DNA sequence: TGTGCCAGCAGCTTACAGGGGATTGAAGCTTTCTTT.

The V and J genes are TRBV28 and TRBJ2-6, with 10 positions matching TRBD1. The CDR3 runs 17 residues. Germline V gene data show CDR1 as MDHEN and CDR2 as SYDVKM. V shed 5 bases and J 3 bases; nucleotides not matched to a gene: 7. The CDR3 DNA sequence: TGTGCCAGCAGTCCACCGGGACAGGGGTATGGGGCCAACGTCCTGACTTTC. Encoded protein: CASSPPGQGYGANVLTF.

The gene calls are TRBV6-7 and TRBJ1-4; D not resolved. TRBV6-7 is flagged as an ORF with uncertain function. Trimming removed 7 bases from V and 3 bases from J, with 21 bases in between. The CDR3 spans 17 residues. The CDR3 bases are TGTGCCAGCAATTTCACCGCGGCGGGGTTGGCTAATGAAAAACTGTTTTTT. Its protein is CASNFTAAGLANEKLFF.

This clone was seen a single time. This chain connects TRBV2 to TRBJ2-5; TRBD2 aligns across 9 bases. The trim removed 5 bases at V and 5 bases at J, leaving 12 bases unmatched. Germline V gives CDR1 SNHLY, CDR2 FYNNEI. The CDR3 spans 16 residues. CDR3 protein: CASSTLAGEGAETQYF. CDR3 nucleotides: TGTGCCAGCAGTACCTTAGCGGGAGAAGGGGCGGAGACCCAGTACTTC.

The chain links TRBV15 to TRBJ2-1, with D tentatively TRBD2 (6 bases). Germline V gives CDR1 LNHNV, CDR2 YYDKDF (reference sequence). This CDR3 contains 18 residues. Between the trimmed V and J ends, which lost 0 bases and 0 bases, there was a span of 15 bases. The DNA for the CDR3 is TGTGCCACCAGCAGAGATATCCAGGCGGGGAGCTCCTACAATGAGCAGTTCTTC. Protein: CATSRDIQAGSSYNEQFF.

The chain employs TRBV5-4 and TRBJ2-5; tentatively, D is TRBD1 (6 bases). The CDR3 covers 13 residues. Between the trimmed V and J ends, which lost 0 bases and 5 bases, there was a span of 8 bases. Germline V lookup: CDR1 SGHNT, CDR2 YYREEE (reference sequence). The CDR3 nucleotides read TGTGCCAGCAGCTTGGAGGGGGTTGAGACCCAGTACTTC. It specifies CASSLEGVETQYF.